This TCR beta chain was profiled in a study of response to subunit inactivated influenza vaccine. Study-wide results and caveats: The authors put forward the suggestion that each seasonal influenza vaccination may bring in only a limited number of new T cells.

CDR1 SGDLS and CDR2 YYNGEE come from the germline V gene. The CDR3 loop spans 15 amino acids. The J segment lost 2 bases and the V segment lost 4 bases, leaving 6 bases of the junction unmatched. TCRdb called the RT-PCR reads again in MiXCR, with one record for every CDR3 protein. Altogether more than 250,000 distinct CDR3 sequences are present, roughly a fifth being singletons, with the ten largest covering around 9.6%. This clonotype was seen a single time. Its antigen is still unknown. The gene calls are TRBV9 and TRBJ2-1; 7 bases are shared with TRBD1. The sequencing used PBMCs from blood, collected about 20 months after vaccination. The source is a man aged 50 to 69 who received an inactivated influenza vaccine. The CDR3: CASSQQGQPYNEQFF. In nucleotides, the CDR3 is TGTGCCAGCAGCCAGCAGGGACAGCCCTACAATGAGCAGTTCTTC.